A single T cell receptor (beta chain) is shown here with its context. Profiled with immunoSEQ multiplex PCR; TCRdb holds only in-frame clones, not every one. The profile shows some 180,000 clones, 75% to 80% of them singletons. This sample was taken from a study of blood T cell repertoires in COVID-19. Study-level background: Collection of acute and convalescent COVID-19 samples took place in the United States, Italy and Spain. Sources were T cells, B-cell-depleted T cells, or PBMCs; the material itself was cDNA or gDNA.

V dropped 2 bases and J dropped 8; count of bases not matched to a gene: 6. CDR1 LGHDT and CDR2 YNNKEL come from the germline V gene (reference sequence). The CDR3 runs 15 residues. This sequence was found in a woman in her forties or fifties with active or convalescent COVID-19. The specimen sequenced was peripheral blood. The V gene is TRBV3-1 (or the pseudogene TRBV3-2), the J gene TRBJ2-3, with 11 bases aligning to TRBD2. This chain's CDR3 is CASSQPTSGKGTQYF. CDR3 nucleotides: TGTGCCAGCAGCCAACCGACTAGCGGGAAAGGTACGCAGTATTTT.